This T cell receptor beta chain was recorded in a study of shared clonotypes between healthy human individuals. The CDR3 contains 16 residues. The ends were cut back, 5 bases at V and 6 bases at J, with 22 bases in the middle. Germline CDR1 is SQVTM and CDR2 is ANQGSEA. Libraries were prepared by immunoSEQ multiplex PCR; TCRdb keeps only in-frame clonotypes and omits some of them. The data show 1.6 million or so clones, 98% seen once. The sequencing input was naive CD4+ T cells sorted from blood. Subset described: CD45RA+ positively selected. This sequence originates from a man younger than 45 in good health. This chain joins TRBV29-1 and TRBJ2-2; weak D call: TRBD2 (6 bases). CDR3 DNA sequence: TGCAGCGTTAAAAGAGGGGTTCTTAGCGGTCCCGGGGAGCTGTTTTTT. This translates into CSVKRGVLSGPGELFF.